The 14 T cell receptor beta chains presented below share a single source sample, sequenced in a study of radiotherapy plus CTLA-4 blockade in lung cancer. Generated by immunoSEQ multiplex PCR, the TCRdb table keeps only in-frame clones and is missing some. The table lists approximately 89,000 clones, 60% to 85% of them singletons, with around 4% in the top ten. The starting material was peripheral blood, obtained from a patient treated with radiotherapy plus ipilimumab. Source of these receptors: a human donor with non-small cell lung cancer who had a partial response to radiotherapy plus ipilimumab. Some clones in this sample may be carry-over from other donors' samples.

This clone showed up just once. The chain employs TRBV2 and TRBJ1-2, with unresolved D. The CDR3 spans 14 residues. Germline CDR1 SNHLY, CDR2 FYNNEI. The V and J ends lost 7 bases and 4 bases respectively, with 16 bases between them. The CDR3 coding sequence is TGTGCCAGCACCATTATCTCCGGGTCCTATGGCTACACCTTC. This codes for CASTIISGSYGYTF.

In the case of this clone: Relative to the germline gene, one junction end is altered; a read error may explain this. V usage is TRBV11-3 and J usage is TRBJ2-3, with 9 nucleotides matching TRBD2. The CDR3 has 17 residues. Germline CDR1 SGHNT, CDR2 YENEEA. The CDR3 here is CVSSQRHLAGNSDTQYF. CDR3 DNA: TGTGTCAGCAGCCAGAGGCATCTAGCGGGGAATTCTGATACGCAGTATTTT.

The V and J genes are TRBV7-8 and TRBJ1-5; D perhaps matches TRBD1 (6 bases). The CDR3 runs 18 residues. V shed 1 base and J shed 6 bases, with 22 bases lying between them. Germline V gene lookup returns CDR1 SGHVS and CDR2 FQNEAQ. The CDR3 is CASSLVGLLGGRGQPQHF. Here the CDR3 DNA reads TGTGCCAGCAGCTTAGTCGGTTTACTAGGGGGAAGGGGTCAGCCCCAGCATTTT.

V gene TRBV6-1 combines with J gene TRBJ2-4, with a tentative D call TRBD2 (7 bases). This CDR3 has 13 amino acids. Looked up from germline, CDR1 is MNHNS and CDR2 is SASEGT. Trimming pared 4 bases from V and 7 bases from J, leaving 11 bases between. CDR3 protein: CASSGRGGNIQYF. CDR3 DNA: TGTGCCAGCAGTGGCAGGGGAGGGAACATTCAGTACTTC.

The chain links TRBV5-5 to TRBJ2-5, with unresolved D. Trimming left V 4 bases short and J 3 bases short, with 13 bases between. Germline lookup yields CDR1 SGHKS and CDR2 YYEKEE (reference sequence). The CDR3 consists of 14 residues. CDR3 loop: CASSPLTGEETQYF. CDR3 DNA sequence: TGTGCCAGCAGCCCGTTAACGGGTGAAGAGACCCAGTACTTC.

The chain has TRBV19 and TRBJ1-1, with 8 nucleotides matching TRBD1. The ends lost 5 bases at V and 1 base at J; junction bases unmatched: 15. This CDR3 spans 18 amino acids. CDR1 LNHDA and CDR2 SQIVND come from the germline V gene (reference sequence). CDR3 region: CASSVRGRWKERNTEAFF. DNA for the CDR3: TGTGCCAGTAGTGTCAGGGGGCGCTGGAAGGAGAGGAACACTGAAGCTTTCTTT.

The genes are TRBV7-2 and TRBJ1-5; no reliable D call. CDR3 size: 15 residues. V was clipped by 1 base and J by 0 bases, with 7 bases between them. The germline CDR1 and CDR2 sequences are SGHTA and FQGNSA. CDR3 DNA sequence: TGTGCCAGCAGCTTAGTCGGGGATAGCAATCAGCCCCAGCATTTT. It encodes CASSLVGDSNQPQHF.

The chain links TRBV6-6 to TRBJ2-3; 9 bases match TRBD1. J gave up 6 bases and V 10 bases, and 11 bases lay outside the gene matches. CDR3 size: 14 residues. CDR1 MNHNY and CDR2 SVGAGI come from the germline V gene (reference sequence). Here the CDR3 DNA reads TGTGCCACCAAGGGACAGGGTCGAGTCGATACGCAGTATTTT. The encoded protein is CATKGQGRVDTQYF.

Remarks on this clone: Compared with germline, one end of the junction differs, possibly owing to a read error. Other DNA variants within this sample encode the same CDR3. This rearrangement joins TRBV6-6 to TRBJ1-4, with 7 nucleotides matching TRBD1. Germline CDR1 and CDR2: MNHNY and SVGAGI (reference sequence). The CDR3 consists of 16 residues. CDR3 nucleotides: TGTGCCAGCAGTCACTCAGGACAGGAAGGGGGTGAAAAACTGTTTTTT. As protein: CASSHSGQEGGEKLFF.

This chain connects TRBV29-1 to TRBJ2-5, with 7 nucleotides matching TRBD2. The germline CDR1 and CDR2 sequences are SQVTM and ANQGSEA. This CDR3 has 19 amino acids. V shed 6 bases, J shed 0 bases, and the junction held 22 bases outside the gene matches. Written as DNA, the CDR3 is TGCAGCGTCCGAGGGTTCCAAGGGAGAGGAGCGGGATACCAAGAGACCCAGTACTTC. This translates into CSVRGFQGRGAGYQETQYF.

This CDR3 reads CASSPDRTEAFF. The CDR3 coding sequence is TGTGCCAGCTCACCAGACAGGACTGAAGCTTTCTTT. The chain carries TRBV18 and TRBJ1-1; D possibly corresponds to TRBD1 (6 bases). V lost 2 bases and J 5 bases, leaving 6 bases between the germline ends. Germline V gene sequence: CDR1 KGHSH, CDR2 LQKENI. This CDR3 contains 12 residues.

J is TRBJ2-7 and V is TRBV5-4; 11 positions agree with TRBD2. This CDR3 has 14 amino acids. Unmatched junction bases numbered 2, after V lost 4 bases and J lost 2 bases. Germline V gene sequence: CDR1 SGHNT, CDR2 YYREEE (reference sequence). CDR3 amino acids: CASSTSGGAYEQYF. In DNA, the CDR3 is TGTGCCAGCAGCACTAGCGGGGGAGCCTACGAGCAGTACTTC.

This clone came up a few times. V is TRBV11-3 and J is TRBJ2-7; unclear D gene. Germline CDR1 reads SGHNT; CDR2 reads YENEEA. The CDR3 is 16 residues long. V shed 0 bases and J shed 8 bases, with 20 bases lying between them. The DNA for the CDR3 is TGTGCCAGCAGCTTAGATTTGAGCCCCGTTTCTCCTCAGCAGTACTTC. This sequence encodes CASSLDLSPVSPQQYF.

The rearrangement joins TRBV28 to TRBJ2-7; possible D gene TRBD1, 5 bases. CDR3 size: 15 residues. CDR1 and CDR2 from the germline V gene are MDHEN and SYDVKM. Deletions cut 3 bases from V and 2 bases from J, with 14 bases between. CDR3 in DNA: TGTGCCAGCAGTTTTAGGCCAGGGCGGACCTACGAGCAGTACTTC. Amino acid sequence: CASSFRPGRTYEQYF.